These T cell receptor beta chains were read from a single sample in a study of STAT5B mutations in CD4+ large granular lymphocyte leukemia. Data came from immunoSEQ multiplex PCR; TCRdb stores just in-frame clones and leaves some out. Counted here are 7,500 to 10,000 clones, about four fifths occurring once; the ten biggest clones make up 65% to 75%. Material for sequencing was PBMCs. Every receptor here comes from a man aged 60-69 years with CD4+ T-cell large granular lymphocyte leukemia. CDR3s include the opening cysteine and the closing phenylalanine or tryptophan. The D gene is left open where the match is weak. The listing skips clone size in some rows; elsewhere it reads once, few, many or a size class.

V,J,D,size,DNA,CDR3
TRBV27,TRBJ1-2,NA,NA,TGTGCCAGCAGTTCTTCAATTGGGTATGGCTACACCTTC,CASSSSIGYGYTF
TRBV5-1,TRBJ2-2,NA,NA,TGCGCCAGCAGCTTGTACGGGGGTACCGGGGAGCTGTTTTTT,CASSLYGGTGELFF
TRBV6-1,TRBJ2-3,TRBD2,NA,TGTGCCAGCAGTGAACTAGCGGGAGGATTAGATACGCAGTATTTT,CASSELAGGLDTQYF
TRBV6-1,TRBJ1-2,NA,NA,TGTGCCAGCAGTGAAGCGTATCAGGCGGGTGGGGCTAACTATGGCTACACCTTC,CASSEAYQAGGANYGYTF
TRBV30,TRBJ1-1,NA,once,TGTGCCTGGAGCCCCGGGGGACACACTGAAGCTTTCTTT,CAWSPGGHTEAFF
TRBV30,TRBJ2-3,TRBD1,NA,TGTGCCTGGATCGGGACAGGGGTGACAGATACGCAGTATTTT,CAWIGTGVTDTQYF
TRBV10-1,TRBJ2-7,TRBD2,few,TGCGCCAGCAGTGAAAGACTAGCGGGAGGAGAAAGGCAGTACTTC,CASSERLAGGERQYF
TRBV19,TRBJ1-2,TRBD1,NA,TGTGCCAGTAGTACCCTCTCCGGCAGGGGGCCTACTAACTATGGCTACACCTTC,CASSTLSGRGPTNYGYTF
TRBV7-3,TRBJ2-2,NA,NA,TGTGCCAGCGCCCCTTCAGGGTTAATCGGGGAGCTGTTTTTT,CASAPSGLIGELFF
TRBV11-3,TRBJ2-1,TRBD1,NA,TGTGCCAGCAGCCCCCAGGGCAGGGGGCTATACAATGAGCAGTTCTTC,CASSPQGRGLYNEQFF
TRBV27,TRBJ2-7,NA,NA,TGTGCCAGCAGTTTAATTGGCCCACTCTACGAGCAGTACTTC,CASSLIGPLYEQYF
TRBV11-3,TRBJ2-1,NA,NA,TGTGCCAGCAGCCCCGGGACGATTTCCTACAATGAGCAGTTCTTC,CASSPGTISYNEQFF
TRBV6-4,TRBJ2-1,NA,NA,TGTGCCAGCAGTGCCAACAGGGTCGGGCCCAATGAGCAGTTCTTC,CASSANRVGPNEQFF
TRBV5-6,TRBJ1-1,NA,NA,TGTGCCAGCAGCTTGGAATGGAGAGGTGAAGCTTTCTTT,CASSLEWRGEAFF
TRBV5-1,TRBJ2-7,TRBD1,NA,TGCGCCAGCAGCCCGGACAGGCCACTCTCCTACGAGCAGTACTTC,CASSPDRPLSYEQYF
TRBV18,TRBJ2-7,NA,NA,TGTGCCAGCTCACCCCCGAGGGTGGGGCCAATTTACGAGCAGTACTTC,CASSPPRVGPIYEQYF
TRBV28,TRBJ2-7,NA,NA,TGTGCCAGCACTCCCCTAAGGGGAAAGCAGTACTTC,CASTPLRGKQYF
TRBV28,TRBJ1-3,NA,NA,TGTGCCAGCAGTTTAGGGGGAAACACCATATATTTT,CASSLGGNTIYF
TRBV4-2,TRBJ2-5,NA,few,TGTGCCAGCAGCCCCCGACTAGAGTCGGAGACCCAGTACTTC,CASSPRLESETQYF
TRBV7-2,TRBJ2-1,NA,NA,TGTGCCAGCAGAGGGGCGAACGGGTACAATGAGCAGTTCTTC,CASRGANGYNEQFF
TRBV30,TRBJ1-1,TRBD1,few,TGTGCCTGTTCCCCCCGGGCAGGGGGCAGAGGGACTGAAGCTTTCTTT,CACSPRAGGRGTEAFF
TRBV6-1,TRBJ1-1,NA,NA,TGTGCCAGCAATAACGGGGGGACTGAAGCTTTCTTT,CASNNGGTEAFF
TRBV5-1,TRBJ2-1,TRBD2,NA,TGCGCCAGCAGCTTCAGCGGGGACTACAATGAGCAGTTCTTC,CASSFSGDYNEQFF
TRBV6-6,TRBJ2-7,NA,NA,TGTGCCAGCAGTTACCGTCGCGACGAGCAGTACTTC,CASSYRRDEQYF
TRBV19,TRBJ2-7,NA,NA,TGTGCCAGTAGGGACCGGGTGGGGGAGCAGTACTTC,CASRDRVGEQYF
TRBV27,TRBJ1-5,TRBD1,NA,TGTGCCAGCAGTTCCTACCGGGACAGGGATCAGCCCCAGCATTTT,CASSSYRDRDQPQHF
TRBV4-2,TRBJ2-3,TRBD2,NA,TGTGCCAGCAGCCAAGAGTGGCTAGCGGCCGGAACGCAGTATTTT,CASSQEWLAAGTQYF
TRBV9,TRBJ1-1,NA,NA,TGTGCCAGCAGCGTTGACAGGAACACTGAAGCTTTCTTT,CASSVDRNTEAFF
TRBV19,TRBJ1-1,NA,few,TGTGCCAGTAGTTATGGGCACCGACTGAACACTGAAGCTTTCTTT,CASSYGHRLNTEAFF
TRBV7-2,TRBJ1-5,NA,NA,TGTGCCAGCAGCTTGGGGGAAGTTCCCAATCAGCCCCAGCATTTT,CASSLGEVPNQPQHF
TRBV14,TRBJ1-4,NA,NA,TGTGCCAGCAGCCAAGTTTCAGGGACAATTCGCAAACTGTTTTTT,CASSQVSGTIRKLFF
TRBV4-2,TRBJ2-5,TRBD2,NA,TGTGCCAGCAGCCAAGATCACCTAGCGGGAGACTCCCAGTACTTC,CASSQDHLAGDSQYF
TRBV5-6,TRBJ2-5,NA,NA,TGTGCCAGCAGCCTCCAAGAGACCCAGTACTTC,CASSLQETQYF